This is a list of T cell receptor beta chains from one sample in a study of tumor-infiltrating lymphocytes in primary liver carcinoma. TCRdb called the multiplex PCR reads again in MiXCR, with one record for every CDR3 protein. Of 300,000 to 400,000 distinct CDR3 sequences listed, 65% are singletons. The specimen sequenced was peripheral blood. These receptors all come from a man between 35 and 55 years old with primary liver carcinoma and hepatitis B virus infection. The CDR3 runs from the conserved cysteine through the conserved F or W. A D gene is named only where the DNA matches it firmly. The size of a clone is reported for some rows only, either as once, few or many, or as a class for expanded clones.

abundance	d_gene	j_gene	v_gene	CDR3aa	CDR3nt
-	-	TRBJ2-1	TRBV14	CASSPEGPYRANEQFF	TGTGCCAGCAGCCCAGAGGGGCCTTACAGGGCCAATGAGCAGTTCTTC
-	-	TRBJ2-2	TRBV5-6	CASSSFVRTAGRTNTGELFF	TGTGCCAGCAGCTCGTTCGTCAGGACGGCAGGGCGGACGAACACCGGGGAGCTGTTTTTT
-	TRBD1	TRBJ1-2	TRBV12-3/TRBV12-4	CARSPGTGGILRLYGYTF	TGTGCCAGGAGCCCCGGGACAGGTGGGATCCTAAGACTCTATGGCTACACCTTC
many	-	TRBJ1-2	TRBV30	CAWRTGRNYGYTF	TGTGCCTGGAGGACAGGCAGAAACTATGGCTACACCTTC
many	TRBD2	TRBJ2-5	TRBV10-2	CASSDPSGTGQETQYF	TGCGCCAGCAGTGACCCTAGCGGGACGGGCCAAGAGACCCAGTACTTC
-	-	TRBJ2-1	TRBV11-1	CASSSFGTPPRGNNEQIF	TGTGCCAGCAGCTCCTTCGGGACTCCTCCCCGGGGAAACAATGAGCAGATCTTC
-	-	TRBJ2-2	TRBV11-3	CASDSIARDGEHRGAVF	TGTGCCAGCGACTCGATAGCCCGGGACGGAGAACACCGGGGAGCTGTTTTT
many	-	TRBJ1-2	TRBV29-1	CSVEWGNGYTF	TGCAGCGTTGAATGGGGTAATGGCTACACCTTC
-	-	TRBJ2-1	TRBV5-1	CASSLAAFNEQFF	TGCGCCAGCAGCTTGGCCGCCTTCAATGAGCAGTTCTTC
-	-	TRBJ2-1	TRBV4-1	CACSRDGPATLRLNNEQFF	TGCGCCTGCAGCCGGGATGGGCCGGCGACGCTGCGGTTAAACAATGAGCAGTTCTTC
many	-	TRBJ1-6	TRBV29-1	CSARFVGNNSPLHF	TGCAGCGCCCGTTTCGTCGGAAATAATTCACCCCTCCACTTT
-	TRBD1	TRBJ2-1	TRBV20-1	CSAVNRGHNEQFF	TGCAGTGCAGTAAACAGGGGGCACAATGAGCAGTTCTTC
many	-	TRBJ1-2	TRBV6-1	CASSEVGVRGYTF	TGTGCCAGCAGTGAAGTAGGGGTGCGAGGCTACACCTTC
-	-	TRBJ1-1	TRBV11-2	CVSSQDTRPDTEAFF	TGTGTCAGCAGCCAGGACACCAGGCCTGACACTGAAGCTTTCTTT
-	-	TRBJ2-1	TRBV6-2/TRBV6-3	CAGSYRASLFF	TGTGCAGGCAGTTATCGTGCCTCCTTGTTCTTC
few	TRBD2	TRBJ2-1	TRBV10-3	CAISELWREGRNEQFF	TGTGCCATCAGTGAGCTTTGGCGGGAGGGCCGCAATGAGCAGTTCTTC
-	TRBD1	TRBJ2-7	TRBV28	CASTFRRDRTYEQYF	TGTGCCAGCACTTTTAGGCGGGACAGGACCTACGAGCAGTACTTC
few	-	TRBJ1-3	TRBV5-6	CASSFLVSSGNTIYF	TGTGCCAGCAGCTTTTTGGTGAGCTCTGGAAACACCATATATTTT
few	TRBD2	TRBJ2-5	TRBV5-1	CASSRDPAGGGETQYF	TGCGCCAGCAGCCGGGATCCAGCGGGAGGAGGAGAGACCCAGTACTTC
-	TRBD1	TRBJ2-5	TRBV18	CASSLTWDSLRQETQYF	TGTGCCAGCTCATTGACTTGGGACAGCCTTCGCCAAGAGACCCAGTACTTC
-	-	TRBJ1-2	TRBV10-3	CVISWGQGALGYGHTF	-
-	TRBD1	TRBJ1-5	TRBV28	CASSSGTGIQPQNF	TGTGCCAGCAGTTCCGGGACAGGGATTCAGCCCCAGAATTTT
few	-	TRBJ2-1	TRBV12-3/TRBV12-4	CASRFRPGGEQFF	TGTGCCAGCAGGTTCCGACCCGGGGGCGAGCAGTTCTTC
-	-	TRBJ2-7	TRBV11-2	CASCLDGISYERYF	TGTGCCAGCTGCTTAGATGGGATATCCTACGAGCGGTACTTC
many	TRBD2	TRBJ2-7	TRBV6-5	CASSSGTSGRGQYF	TGTGCCAGCAGCTCCGGGACTAGCGGGAGAGGGCAGTACTTC
few	-	TRBJ1-5	TRBV6-6	CASSYSLAGQPQHF	TGTGCCAGCAGTTACTCCCTGGCTGGCCAGCCCCAGCATTTT
-	-	TRBJ2-2	TRBV5-4	CASSSGPAWGTTGELFF	TGTGCCAGCAGCTCCGGCCCAGCGTGGGGGACGACCGGGGAGCTGTTTTTT
once	-	TRBJ2-1	TRBV11-3	CASSLGQFRYDEQFF	TGTGCCAGCAGTTTAGGCCAGTTCAGGTACGATGAGCAGTTCTTC